This TCR beta chain was profiled in a study of graft-versus-host responses after intestinal transplantation. This table comes from immunoSEQ multiplex PCR, and its TCRdb copy is limited to in-frame clones, with some not included. The sample comprises more than 25,000 clones, 85% to 95% of which are singletons, and about 0.5% rests with the top ten. The CDR3 sequence is 15 residues long. Germline values: CDR1 LGHNA, CDR2 YNFKEQ. Trimming cost V 0 bases and J 1 base, with 9 bases left between them. The sequence was collected from a human patient who received an intestinal transplant, so some T cells may come from the graft donor. The chain employs TRBV4-2 and TRBJ1-1; D remains ambiguous. The starting material was PBMCs, obtained 18 days after transplant. CDR3 region: CASSQDWQANTEAFF. In DNA form, the CDR3 reads TGTGCCAGCAGCCAAGATTGGCAGGCGAACACTGAAGCTTTCTTT.